Included here is one T cell receptor (beta chain) sequence, with context. Its matching antigen is unknown. The sample holds other DNA sequences that translate to the same CDR3. Using immunoSEQ multiplex PCR, the repertoire was profiled, and TCRdb retains in-frame clones only, with some absent. The table records 1 million to 1.2 million clones, roughly 77% of them present only once. Germline V gives CDR1 SGHNT, CDR2 YYREEE (reference sequence). V lost 4 bases and J lost 2; bases outside the gene matches: 8. This CDR3 spans 16 amino acids. The CD4+ fraction was divided into a CD45RA+ naive subset and a CD45RA-negative memory subset. This sample was taken from a study of shared clonotypes between healthy human individuals. The study, taken as a whole, reports: The study drew on few donors, limiting represented genetic and exposure-history diversity. Naive subsets tended to show greater estimated richness than memory subsets.

The receptor comes from a man aged 18 to 35 in good health. Some clones in this sample may be carry-over from other donors' samples. Sequenced: memory CD4+ T cells from PBMCs. The subset is: CD45RA-negative fraction. The gene calls are TRBV5-4 and TRBJ2-3, with 9 nucleotides matching TRBD1. CDR3 amino acids: CASSQAGTGSTDTQYF. The CDR3 DNA follows: TGTGCCAGCAGCCAAGCCGGGACAGGGTCCACAGATACGCAGTATTTT.